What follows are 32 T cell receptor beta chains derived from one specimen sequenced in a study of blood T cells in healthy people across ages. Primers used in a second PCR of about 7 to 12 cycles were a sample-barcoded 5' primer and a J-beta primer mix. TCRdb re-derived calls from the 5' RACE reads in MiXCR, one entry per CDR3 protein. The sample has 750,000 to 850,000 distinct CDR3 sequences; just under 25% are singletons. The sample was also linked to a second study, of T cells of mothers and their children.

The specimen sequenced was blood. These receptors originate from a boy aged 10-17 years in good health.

CDR3 residues: CASSPRTGREGYEQYF. CDR3 coding DNA: TGCGCCAGCAGCCCGCGGACAGGGCGGGAAGGCTACGAGCAGTACTTC. The rearrangement uses TRBV5-1 and TRBJ2-7, with 8 positions matching TRBD1. V lost 4 bases, J lost 3 bases, and 12 bases stayed unmatched. This CDR3 has 16 residues. Germline V gene data show CDR1 as SGHRS and CDR2 as YFSETQ. The full variable domain, completed using reference TRBV5-1 and TRBJ2-7, is KAGVTQTPRYLIKTRGQQVTLSCSPISGHRSVSWYQQTPGQGLQFLFEYFSETQRNKGNFPGRFSGRQFSNSRSEMNVSTLELGDSALYLCASSPRTGREGYEQYFGPGTRLTVT.

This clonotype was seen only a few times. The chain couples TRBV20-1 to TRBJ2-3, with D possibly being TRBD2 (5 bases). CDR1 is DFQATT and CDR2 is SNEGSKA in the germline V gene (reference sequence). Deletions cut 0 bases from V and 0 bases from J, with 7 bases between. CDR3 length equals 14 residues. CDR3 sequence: CSARDIASTDTQYF. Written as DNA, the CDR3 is TGCAGTGCTAGAGATATAGCGAGCACAGATACGCAGTATTTT.

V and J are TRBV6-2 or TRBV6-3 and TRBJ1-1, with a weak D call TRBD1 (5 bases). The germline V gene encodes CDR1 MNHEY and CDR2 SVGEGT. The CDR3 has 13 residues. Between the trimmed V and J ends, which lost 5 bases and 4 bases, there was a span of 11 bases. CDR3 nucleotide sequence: TGTGCCAGCAGTAAGCCCGGGACCACTGAAGCTTTCTTT. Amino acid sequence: CASSKPGTTEAFF.

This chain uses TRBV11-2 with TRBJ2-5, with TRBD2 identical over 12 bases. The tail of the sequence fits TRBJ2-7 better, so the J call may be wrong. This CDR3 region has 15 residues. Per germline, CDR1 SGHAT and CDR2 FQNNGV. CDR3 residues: CASGLLAGGPYEQYF. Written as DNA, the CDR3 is TGTGCCAGCGGCCTGCTAGCGGGAGGGCCGTACGAGCAGTACTTC.

CDR3 region: CASSPPGREGEKLFF. The CDR3 nucleotides read TGTGCCAGCAGCCCCCCCGGCAGGGAGGGTGAAAAACTGTTTTTT. The V call is TRBV7-2, the J call TRBJ1-4; D perhaps matches TRBD1 (5 bases). Deletions cut 5 bases from V and 7 bases from J, with 17 bases between. The germline gives CDR1 SGHTA, CDR2 FQGNSA. CDR3 length: 15 amino acids.

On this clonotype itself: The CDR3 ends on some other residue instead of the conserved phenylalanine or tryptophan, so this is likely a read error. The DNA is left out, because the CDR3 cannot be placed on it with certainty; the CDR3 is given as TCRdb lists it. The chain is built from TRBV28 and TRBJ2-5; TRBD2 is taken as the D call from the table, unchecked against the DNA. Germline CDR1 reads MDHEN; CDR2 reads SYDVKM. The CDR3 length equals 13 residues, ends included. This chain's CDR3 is CASTSTRGSLPGI.

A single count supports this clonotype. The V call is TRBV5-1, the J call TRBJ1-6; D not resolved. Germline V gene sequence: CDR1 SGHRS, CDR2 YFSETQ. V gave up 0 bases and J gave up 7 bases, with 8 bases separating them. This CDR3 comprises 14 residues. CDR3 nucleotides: TGCGCCAGCAGCTTGGTGGGAGAGAATTCACCCCTCCACTTT. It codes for CASSLVGENSPLHF.

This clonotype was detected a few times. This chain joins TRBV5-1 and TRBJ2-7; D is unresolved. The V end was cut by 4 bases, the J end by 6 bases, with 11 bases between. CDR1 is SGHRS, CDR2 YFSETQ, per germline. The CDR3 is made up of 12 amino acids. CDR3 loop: CASSADGFEQYF. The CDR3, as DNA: TGCGCCAGCAGCGCCGACGGCTTCGAGCAGTACTTC.

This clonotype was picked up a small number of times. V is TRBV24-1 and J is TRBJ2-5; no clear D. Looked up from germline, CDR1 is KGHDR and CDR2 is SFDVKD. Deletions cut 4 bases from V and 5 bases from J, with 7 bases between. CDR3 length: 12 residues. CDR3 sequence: CATSDFKETQYF. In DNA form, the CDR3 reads TGTGCCACCAGTGACTTTAAGGAGACCCAGTACTTC.

In nucleotides, the CDR3 is TGTGCCAGCAGTTGGATGGACAGGGGGCACTCCTACGAGCAGTACTTC. It codes for CASSWMDRGHSYEQYF. The chain links TRBV28 to TRBJ2-7; 11 nucleotides match TRBD1. V dropped 4 bases and J dropped 0; count of bases not matched to a gene: 5. The CDR3 consists of 16 residues. Looked up from germline, CDR1 is MDHEN and CDR2 is SYDVKM. Together with reference TRBV28 and TRBJ2-7, the CDR3 gives the full variable domain: DVKVTQSSRYLVKRTGEKVFLECVQDMDHENMFWYRQDPGLGLRLIYFSYDVKMKEKGDIPEGYSVSREKKERFSLILESASTNQTSMYLCASSWMDRGHSYEQYFGPGTRLTVT.

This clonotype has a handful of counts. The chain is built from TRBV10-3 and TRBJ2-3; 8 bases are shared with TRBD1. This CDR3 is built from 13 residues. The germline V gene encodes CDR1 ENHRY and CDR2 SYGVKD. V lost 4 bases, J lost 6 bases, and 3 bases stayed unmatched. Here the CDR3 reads CAISAGGEDTQYF. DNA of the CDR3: TGTGCCATCAGTGCAGGGGGCGAGGATACGCAGTATTTT.

CDR3 coding DNA: TGTGCCAGTAGCCCCGGGGGAGTAGGGACAGGGAGAGAGTACGAGCAGTACTTC. Its translation: CASSPGGVGTGREYEQYF. The chain employs TRBV28 and TRBJ2-7; TRBD1 matches at 9 bases. The CDR3 consists of 18 residues. V lost 9 bases, J lost 4 bases, and 22 bases stayed unmatched. Germline CDR1 reads MDHEN; CDR2 reads SYDVKM. The whole variable domain, filled in from reference TRBV28 and TRBJ2-7, reads DVKVTQSSRYLVKRTGEKVFLECVQDMDHENMFWYRQDPGLGLRLIYFSYDVKMKEKGDIPEGYSVSREKKERFSLILESASTNQTSMYLCASSPGGVGTGREYEQYFGPGTRLTVT.

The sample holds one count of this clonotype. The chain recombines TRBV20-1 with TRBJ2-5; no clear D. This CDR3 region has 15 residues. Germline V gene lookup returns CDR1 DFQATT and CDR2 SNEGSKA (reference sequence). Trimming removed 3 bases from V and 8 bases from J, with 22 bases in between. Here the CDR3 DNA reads TGCAGTGCTAGTATGTCGGCTGACTCAAGAGTTACCCAGTACTTC. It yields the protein CSASMSADSRVTQYF.

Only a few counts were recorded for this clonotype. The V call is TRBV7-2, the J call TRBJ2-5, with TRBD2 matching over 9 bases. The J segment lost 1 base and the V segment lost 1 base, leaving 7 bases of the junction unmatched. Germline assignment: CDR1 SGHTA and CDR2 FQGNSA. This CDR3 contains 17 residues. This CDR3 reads CASSLGGSGRSQETQYF. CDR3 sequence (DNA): TGTGCCAGCAGCTTAGGCGGTAGCGGGAGAAGCCAAGAGACCCAGTACTTC.

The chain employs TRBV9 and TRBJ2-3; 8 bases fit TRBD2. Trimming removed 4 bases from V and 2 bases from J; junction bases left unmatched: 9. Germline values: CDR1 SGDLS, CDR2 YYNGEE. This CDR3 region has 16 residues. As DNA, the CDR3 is TGTGCCAGCAGCCCCCCAGCGGGAGTGATCACAGATACGCAGTATTTT. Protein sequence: CASSPPAGVITDTQYF.

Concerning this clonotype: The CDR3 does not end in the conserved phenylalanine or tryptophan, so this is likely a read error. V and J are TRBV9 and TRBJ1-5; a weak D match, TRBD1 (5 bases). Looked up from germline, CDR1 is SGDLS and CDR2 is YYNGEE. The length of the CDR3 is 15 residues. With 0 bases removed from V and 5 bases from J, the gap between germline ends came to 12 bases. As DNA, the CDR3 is TGTGCCAGCAGCGTAGGTCAGGGACGTGATCAGCCCCAGCATCTT. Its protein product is CASSVGQGRDQPQHL.

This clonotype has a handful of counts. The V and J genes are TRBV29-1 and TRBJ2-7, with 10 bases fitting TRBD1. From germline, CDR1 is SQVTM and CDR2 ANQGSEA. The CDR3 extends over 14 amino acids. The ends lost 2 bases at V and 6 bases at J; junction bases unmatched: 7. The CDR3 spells CSVEPGTGVSEQYF. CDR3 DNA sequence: TGCAGCGTTGAACCCGGGACAGGGGTTAGCGAGCAGTACTTC.

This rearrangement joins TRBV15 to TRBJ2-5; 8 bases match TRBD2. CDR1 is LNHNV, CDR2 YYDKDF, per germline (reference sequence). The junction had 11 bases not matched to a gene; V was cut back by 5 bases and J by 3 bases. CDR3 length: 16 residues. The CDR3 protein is CATSSGAGVSKETQYF. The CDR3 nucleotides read TGTGCCACCAGCTCAGGAGCGGGAGTGTCGAAAGAGACCCAGTACTTC.

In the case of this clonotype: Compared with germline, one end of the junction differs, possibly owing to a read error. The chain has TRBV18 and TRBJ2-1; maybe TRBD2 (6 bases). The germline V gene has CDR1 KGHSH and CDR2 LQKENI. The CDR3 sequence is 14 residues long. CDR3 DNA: TGCGCCAGCCGCCGGGACTCCTCCTACAATGAGCAGCTCTTC. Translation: CASRRDSSYNEQLF.

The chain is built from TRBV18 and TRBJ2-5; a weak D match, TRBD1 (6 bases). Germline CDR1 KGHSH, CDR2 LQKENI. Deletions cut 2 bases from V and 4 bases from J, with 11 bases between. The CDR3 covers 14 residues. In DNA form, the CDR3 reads TGTGCCAGCTCACCATTCCAGGGGCCAGAGACCCAGTACTTC. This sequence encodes CASSPFQGPETQYF.

The CDR3 DNA sequence: TGCGCCAGCAGCTCCTCCGGGGCGGCTGGAAACACCATATATTTT. Its protein product is CASSSSGAAGNTIYF. The chain links TRBV5-1 to TRBJ1-3, with a possible D match to TRBD1 (5 bases). This CDR3 contains 15 residues. Between the trimmed V and J ends, which lost 3 bases and 2 bases, there was a span of 12 bases. Germline V CDR1 and CDR2: SGHRS, YFSETQ.

CDR3 bases: TGTGCCAGCAGCCAAGTCGGCCAGATGGATAATGAAAAACTGTTTTTT. The encoded protein is CASSQVGQMDNEKLFF. The V gene is TRBV3-1, the J gene TRBJ1-4, with D hard to call. Germline CDR1 reads LGHDT; CDR2 reads YNNKEL (reference sequence). CDR3 length equals 16 residues. V was pared by 1 base and J by 4 bases, with 13 bases between.

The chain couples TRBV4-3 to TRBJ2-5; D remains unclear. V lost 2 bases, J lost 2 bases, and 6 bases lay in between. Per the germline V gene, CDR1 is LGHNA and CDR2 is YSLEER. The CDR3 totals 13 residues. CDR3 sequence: CASSQTPQETQYF. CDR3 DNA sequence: TGCGCCAGCAGCCAAACCCCTCAAGAGACCCAGTACTTC.

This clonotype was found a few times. CDR3 DNA sequence: TGTGCCAGCAGTCGTACAGGGTTCACAGATACGCAGTATTTT. Its protein is CASSRTGFTDTQYF. V gene TRBV7-3 combines with J gene TRBJ2-3, with D tentatively TRBD1 (6 bases). The CDR3 spans 14 residues. Between the trimmed V and J ends, which lost 6 bases and 2 bases, there was a span of 12 bases. Germline loops: CDR1 SGHTA, CDR2 FQGTGA.

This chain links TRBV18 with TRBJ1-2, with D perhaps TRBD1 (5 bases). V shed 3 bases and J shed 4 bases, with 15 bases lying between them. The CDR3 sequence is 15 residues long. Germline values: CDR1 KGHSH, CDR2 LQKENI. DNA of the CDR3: TGTGCCAGCTCACCCGTCCGGGGGGAACCCTATGGCTACACCTTC. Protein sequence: CASSPVRGEPYGYTF.

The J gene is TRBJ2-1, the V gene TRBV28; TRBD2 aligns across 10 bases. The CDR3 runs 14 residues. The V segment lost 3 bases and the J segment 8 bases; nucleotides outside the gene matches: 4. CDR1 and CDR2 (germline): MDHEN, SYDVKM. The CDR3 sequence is CASSFGLAGDEQFF. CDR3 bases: TGTGCCAGCAGTTTCGGTCTAGCGGGGGATGAGCAGTTCTTC. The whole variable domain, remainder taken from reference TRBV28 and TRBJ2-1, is DVKVTQSSRYLVKRTGEKVFLECVQDMDHENMFWYRQDPGLGLRLIYFSYDVKMKEKGDIPEGYSVSREKKERFSLILESASTNQTSMYLCASSFGLAGDEQFFGPGTRLTVL.

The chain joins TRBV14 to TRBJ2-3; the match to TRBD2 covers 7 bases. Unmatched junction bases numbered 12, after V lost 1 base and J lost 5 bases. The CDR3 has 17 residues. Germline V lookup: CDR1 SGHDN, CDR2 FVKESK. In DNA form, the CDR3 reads TGTGCCAGCAGCCAAGTCCCCCCAGGGACTATCCAAGATACGCAGTATTTT. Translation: CASSQVPPGTIQDTQYF.

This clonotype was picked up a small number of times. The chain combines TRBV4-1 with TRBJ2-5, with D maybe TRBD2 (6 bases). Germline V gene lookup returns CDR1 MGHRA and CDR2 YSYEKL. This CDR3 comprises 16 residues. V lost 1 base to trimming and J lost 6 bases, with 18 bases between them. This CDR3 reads CASSQVSAGRPKTQYF. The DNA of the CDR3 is TGCGCCAGCAGCCAAGTTAGTGCGGGGAGGCCGAAGACCCAGTACTTC.

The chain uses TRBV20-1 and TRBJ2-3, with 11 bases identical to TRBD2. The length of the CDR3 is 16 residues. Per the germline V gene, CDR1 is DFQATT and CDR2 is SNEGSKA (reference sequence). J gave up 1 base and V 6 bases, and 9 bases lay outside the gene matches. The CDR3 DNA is TGCAGTGCAAAGCCCTTACTAGCGGGAGGCACAGATACGCAGTATTTT. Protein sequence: CSAKPLLAGGTDTQYF.

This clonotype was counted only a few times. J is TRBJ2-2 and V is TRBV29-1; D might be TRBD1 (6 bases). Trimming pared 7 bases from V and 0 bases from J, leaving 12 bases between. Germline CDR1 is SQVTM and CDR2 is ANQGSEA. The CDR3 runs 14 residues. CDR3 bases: TGCAGCGCCCCAGGACAGTCGAACACCGGGGAGCTGTTTTTT. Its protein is CSAPGQSNTGELFF.

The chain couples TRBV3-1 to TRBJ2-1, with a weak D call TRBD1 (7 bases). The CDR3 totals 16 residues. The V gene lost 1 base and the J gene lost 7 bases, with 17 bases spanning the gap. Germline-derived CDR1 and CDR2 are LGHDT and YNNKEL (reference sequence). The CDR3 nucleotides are TGTGCCAGCAGCCAAGGAGGAGGGGGCCTGAAAAATGAGCAGTTCTTC. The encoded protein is CASSQGGGGLKNEQFF.

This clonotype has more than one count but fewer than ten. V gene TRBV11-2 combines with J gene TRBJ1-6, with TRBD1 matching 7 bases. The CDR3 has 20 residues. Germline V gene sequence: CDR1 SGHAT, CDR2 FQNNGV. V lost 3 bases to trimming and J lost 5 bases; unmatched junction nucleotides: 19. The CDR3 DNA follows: TGTGCCAGCAGCTTTGGCCCGGGGACAGCCAGTCTCCTGAATAATTCACCCCTCCACTTT. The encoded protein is CASSFGPGTASLLNNSPLHF.